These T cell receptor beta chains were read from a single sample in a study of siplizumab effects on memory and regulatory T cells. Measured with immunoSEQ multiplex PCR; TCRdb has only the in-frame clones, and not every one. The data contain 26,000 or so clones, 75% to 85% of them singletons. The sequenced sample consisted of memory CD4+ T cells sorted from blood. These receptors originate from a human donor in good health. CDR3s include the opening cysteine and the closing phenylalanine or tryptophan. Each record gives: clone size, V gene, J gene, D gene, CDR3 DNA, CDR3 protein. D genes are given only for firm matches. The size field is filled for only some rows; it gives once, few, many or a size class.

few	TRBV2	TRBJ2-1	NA	TGTGCCAGCAGGGATGACAGGTCCAATGAGCAGTTCTTC	CASRDDRSNEQFF
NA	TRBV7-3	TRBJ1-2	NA	TGTGCCAGCAGCTACAGGGACGACTATGGCTACACCTTC	CASSYRDDYGYTF
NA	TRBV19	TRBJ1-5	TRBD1	TGTGCCAGTAGCCCCCGACAGGGGGGGATTAGCAATCAGCCCCAGCATTTT	CASSPRQGGISNQPQHF
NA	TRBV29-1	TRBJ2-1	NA	TGCAGCGTTGTGCTGCCCTACAATGAGCAGTTCTTC	CSVVLPYNEQFF
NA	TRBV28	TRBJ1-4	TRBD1	TGTGCCAGCAAACCGGGACAGCTTAATGAAAAACTGTTTTTT	CASKPGQLNEKLFF
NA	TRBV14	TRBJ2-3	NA	TGTGCCAGCAGCCGTCAGATCACAGATACGCAGTATTTT	CASSRQITDTQYF
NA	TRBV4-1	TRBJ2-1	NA	TGCGCCAGCAGCCAAGTGGTAGCGGCCTCCTACAATGAGCAGTTCTTC	CASSQVVAASYNEQFF
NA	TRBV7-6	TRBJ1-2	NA	TGTGTCAGCAGCCCGACGACAGCTAACTATGGCTACACCTTC	CVSSPTTANYGYTF
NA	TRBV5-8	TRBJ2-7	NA	TGTGCCAGCAGCTTGGGAGGGGACGTAGCCAAGCAGTACTTC	CASSLGGDVAKQYF
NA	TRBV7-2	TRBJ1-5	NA	TGTGCCAGCAGCCATTGGGGCGCTGAGGGGGGTCAGCCCCAGCATTTT	CASSHWGAEGGQPQHF
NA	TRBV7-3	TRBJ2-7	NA	TGTGCCAGCAGCTTAAGTCCAGACTACGAGCAGTACTTC	CASSLSPDYEQYF
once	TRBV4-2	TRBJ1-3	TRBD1	TGTGCCAGCAGCCAAGGGGGGGACAGCACCTCCTCTGGAAACACCATATATTTT	CASSQGGDSTSSGNTIYF
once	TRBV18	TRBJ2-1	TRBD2	TGTGCCAGCTCACCACGAGGGACTAGTTCCTCTGAGCAGTTCTTC	CASSPRGTSSSEQFF
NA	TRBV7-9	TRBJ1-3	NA	TGTGCCAGCAGCTTATACGACAGCTCTGGAAACACCATATATTTT	CASSLYDSSGNTIYF
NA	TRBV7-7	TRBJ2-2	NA	TGTGCTAGCAGCTTACACCGGGACACCGGGGAGCTGTTTTTT	CASSLHRDTGELFF
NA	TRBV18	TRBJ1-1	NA	TGTGCCAGCTCACTACAGGAGAACACTGAAGCTTTCTTT	CASSLQENTEAFF
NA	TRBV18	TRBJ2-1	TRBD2	TGTGCCAGCTCACCACCGGCTAGCGGAACCAATGAGCAGTTCTTC	CASSPPASGTNEQFF
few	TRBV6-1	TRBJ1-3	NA	TGTGCCAGCAGTGTCCGGGACGCGAGCTCTGGAAACACCATATATTTT	CASSVRDASSGNTIYF
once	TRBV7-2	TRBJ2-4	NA	TGTGCCAGCAGCTCCAGGGAGGGGGGAAACATTCAGTACTTC	CASSSREGGNIQYF
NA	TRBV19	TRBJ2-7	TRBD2	TGTGCCAGTAGTCAGGGACTAGCGGGAATCGATTTTGCCTCACTCTCCTACGAGCAGTACTTC	CASSQGLAGIDFASLSYEQYF
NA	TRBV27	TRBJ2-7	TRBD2	TGTGCCAGCAGTTCCAGACTAGCGGGAGGGTCCTACGAGCAGTACTTC	CASSSRLAGGSYEQYF
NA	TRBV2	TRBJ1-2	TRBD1	TGTGCCAGCAGGAACGACAGGGGAGGAGGCTACACCTTC	CASRNDRGGGYTF
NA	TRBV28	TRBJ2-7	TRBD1	TGTGCCAGCATCGACAGGGGGCGCGGGTACGAGCAGTACTTC	CASIDRGRGYEQYF
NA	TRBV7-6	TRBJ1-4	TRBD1	TGTGCCAGCAGCTTAGGAGGGACAGGGGGCTCGACTAATGAAAAACTGTTTTTT	CASSLGGTGGSTNEKLFF
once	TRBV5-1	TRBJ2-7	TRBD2	TGCGCCAGCAGCTTGGGGGACTACTCCTACGAGCAGTACTTC	CASSLGDYSYEQYF
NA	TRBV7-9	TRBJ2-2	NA	TGTGCCAGCAGATACAGGGCGAACACCGGGGAGCTGTTTTTT	CASRYRANTGELFF
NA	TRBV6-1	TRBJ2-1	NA	TGTGCCAGCACCCTCACAGGAAATGAGCAGTTCTTC	CASTLTGNEQFF
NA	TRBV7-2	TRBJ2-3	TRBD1	TGTGCCAGCAGCGTACAGGGGTCAGATACGCAGTATTTT	CASSVQGSDTQYF
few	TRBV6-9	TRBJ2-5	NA	TGTGCCAGCAGCATTAGCGCGGAGACCCAGTACTTC	CASSISAETQYF